This paragraph covers one T cell receptor (beta chain) sequence. Germline CDR1 and CDR2: SGHDT and YYEEEE. The V and J ends lost 3 bases and 2 bases respectively, with 3 bases between them. The CDR3 loop spans 11 amino acids. The sample belongs to a study of cytomegalovirus exposure and HLA in healthy donors. The data were produced by immunoSEQ multiplex PCR, yet TCRdb's version contains in-frame clones alone and is incomplete. Counted here are about 98,000 clones, roughly 90% occurring once; the ten biggest clones make up around 6%. The TCR sequence derives from a man in his late teens or twenties in good health and CMV-seropositive. The gene calls are TRBV5-6 and TRBJ2-7; D is uncertain. The specimen was PBMCs. The chain's CDR3 is CASSYTYEQYF. CDR3 coding DNA: TGTGCCAGCAGCTATACCTACGAGCAGTACTTC.